Each of the 20 T cell receptor beta chains below was sequenced from the same sample in a study of identical twins. MiXCR was run by TCRdb on the 5' RACE reads, yielding one entry per CDR3 protein. This table holds fewer than 350,000 distinct CDR3 sequences, around 8.8% found once. These same data were also listed under a study on yellow fever vaccine responses in identical twins.

The sequenced sample consisted of memory (CD45RO+) T cells sorted from blood. These receptors were taken from a woman younger than 35 in good health.

This clonotype was recorded at least ten times. The CDR3 nucleotides are TGCAGCGTTTTGGTCATCGGCGGGAAAAAGGAGACCCAGTACTTC. It translates to CSVLVIGGKKETQYF. This sequence joins TRBV29-1 and TRBJ2-5, with D possibly being TRBD2 (6 bases). V gave up 5 bases and J gave up 5 bases, with 21 bases separating them. Germline CDR1 is SQVTM and CDR2 is ANQGSEA. This CDR3 contains 15 residues.

This rearrangement joins TRBV14 to TRBJ2-7; the D gene is possibly TRBD2 (6 bases). V shed 4 bases and J shed 0 bases, with 13 bases lying between them. Germline CDR1 is SGHDN and CDR2 is FVKESK. The CDR3 spans 15 residues. CDR3 protein: CASSPGLPSSYEQYF. The DNA of the CDR3 is TGTGCCAGCAGCCCGGGACTTCCAAGCTCCTACGAGCAGTACTTC.

The table lists this clonotype with a few counts. One junction end does not reproduce the germline sequence, and a read error may be involved. This chain connects TRBV20-1 to TRBJ2-3; D possibly matches TRBD1 or TRBD2 (7 bases each). Germline V CDR1 and CDR2: DFQATT, SNEGSKA (reference sequence). The CDR3 sequence is 15 residues long. The CDR3: CSARAYRGGTDTQYF. CDR3 in DNA: TGCAGTGCCAGAGCTTACAGGGGAGGGACAGATACGCAGTATTTT.

The table lists this clonotype with many counts. The rearrangement joins TRBV6-1 to TRBJ1-6; tentatively, D is TRBD1 (5 bases). Germline CDR1 is MNHNS and CDR2 is SASEGT. The V gene lost 3 bases and the J gene lost 9 bases, with 21 bases spanning the gap. The CDR3 is 17 amino acids. CDR3 nucleotides: TGTGCCAGCAGTGAGGTCGGAGGGACTGCCCGGGGTTCACCCCTCCACTTT. Translation gives CASSEVGGTARGSPLHF.

The J gene is TRBJ1-1, the V gene TRBV7-9; D is perhaps TRBD1 (6 bases). The CDR3 sequence is 16 residues long. Trimming cost V 5 bases and J 6 bases, with 22 bases left between them. The germline V gene encodes CDR1 SEHNR and CDR2 FQNEAQ (reference sequence). CDR3 nucleotides: TGTGCCAGCAGCCCTGAGCCACGGGGGCCCTCATCTGAAGCTTTCTTT. It translates to CASSPEPRGPSSEAFF.

The chain carries TRBV5-1 and TRBJ2-3, with 7 bases identical to TRBD2. There are 18 residues in the CDR3. J was trimmed by 2 bases and V by 1 base; bases with no gene match: 13. The germline CDR1 and CDR2 sequences are SGHRS and YFSETQ. The CDR3 DNA reads as TGCGCCAGCAGCTTGTGGTCTCTAGCGGAGATTAACACAGATACGCAGTATTTT. Residues: CASSLWSLAEINTDTQYF.

This clonotype was seen repeatedly, ten times or more. The chain links TRBV4-1 to TRBJ2-7, with D possibly being TRBD1 (7 bases). The CDR3 extends over 17 amino acids. Germline CDR1 is MGHRA and CDR2 is YSYEKL. Trimming removed 0 bases at V and 3 bases at J, with 18 bases between. CDR3 sequence (DNA): TGCGCCAGCAGCCAAGATTCCAGGGGGAGGTTTAGCTACGAGCAGTACTTC. This gives the protein CASSQDSRGRFSYEQYF.

This clonotype was found a few times. The chain carries TRBV6-1 and TRBJ2-7; D uncertain. The CDR3 runs 12 residues. With 4 bases removed from V and 6 bases from J, the gap between germline ends came to 10 bases. Germline values: CDR1 MNHNS, CDR2 SASEGT. The CDR3, as DNA: TGTGCCAGCAGTGGATCCACTGTCGAGCAGTACGTC. This encodes CASSGSTVEQYV.

The table lists this clonotype with a few counts. J is TRBJ2-4 and V is TRBV7-8; 8 positions match TRBD1. The J segment lost 0 bases and the V segment lost 5 bases, leaving 9 bases of the junction unmatched. CDR1 is SGHVS, CDR2 FQNEAQ, per germline. The CDR3 has 17 amino acids. CDR3 amino acids: CASSLPWTGSAKNIQYF. CDR3 sequence (DNA): TGTGCCAGCAGCCTCCCATGGACAGGGTCAGCCAAAAACATTCAGTACTTC.

This clonotype was recorded at least ten times. As DNA, the CDR3 is TGTGCCAGCAGTTTAACGGGGGCGCCGCTTGGAAACACCATATATTTT. Translated, it gives CASSLTGAPLGNTIYF. The V and J genes are TRBV27 and TRBJ1-3; D is perhaps TRBD1 (6 bases). CDR3 length: 16 residues. The germline CDR1 and CDR2 sequences are MNHEY and SMNVEV (reference sequence). V shed 2 bases and J shed 3 bases, with 14 bases lying between them.

This clonotype was picked up many times. V usage is TRBV27 and J usage is TRBJ1-3; tentative D call: TRBD1 (5 bases). V shed 4 bases and J shed 2 bases, with 15 bases lying between them. Germline CDR1 MNHEY, CDR2 SMNVEV (reference sequence). The CDR3 extends over 16 amino acids. CDR3: CASSSLGTGPGNTIYF. The CDR3 region has the DNA TGTGCCAGCAGTTCTCTGGGCACAGGCCCTGGAAACACCATATATTTT.

This clonotype has at least ten counts. The chain joins TRBV5-5 to TRBJ1-5, with TRBD1 matching 10 bases. This CDR3 has 18 residues. Germline lookup yields CDR1 SGHKS and CDR2 YYEKEE (reference sequence). The junction had 13 bases not matched to a gene; V was cut back by 3 bases and J by 4 bases. Here the CDR3 DNA reads TGTGCCAGCAGCTCCTTTGAGGGACAGGGGCGTCCAAATCAGCCCCAGCATTTT. It specifies CASSSFEGQGRPNQPQHF.

In this sample, this clonotype turned up a few times. The chain links TRBV19 to TRBJ1-5; D uncertain. The CDR3 consists of 17 residues. CDR1 is LNHDA and CDR2 is SQIVND in the germline V gene (reference sequence). V lost 7 bases to trimming and J lost 6 bases, with 25 bases between them. The CDR3 reads CASTGAGRSFVVQPQHF. In nucleotides, the CDR3 is TGTGCCAGTACCGGCGCGGGGAGATCATTTGTTGTTCAGCCCCAGCATTTT.

This clonotype was observed at least ten times. The J gene is TRBJ1-1, the V gene TRBV5-1; unclear D gene. This CDR3 contains 13 residues. Germline values: CDR1 SGHRS, CDR2 YFSETQ. V was pared by 4 bases and J by 3 bases, with 10 bases between. CDR3 in DNA: TGCGCCAGCAGCCCGACGTTGGACACTGAAGCTTTCTTT. Translated, it gives CASSPTLDTEAFF.

The chain links TRBV6-4 to TRBJ2-1, with TRBD2 matching 7 bases. In germline, CDR1 is MRHNA, CDR2 SNTAGT. The CDR3 extends over 16 amino acids. With 2 bases clipped from V and 0 bases from J, the junction kept 4 bases outside the gene matches. The CDR3 coding sequence is TGTGCCAGCAGTGACGGCGGGAGCAGCTCCTACAATGAGCAGTTCTTC. It encodes CASSDGGSSSYNEQFF.

The rearrangement uses TRBV11-3 and TRBJ2-1; 7 bases map to TRBD2. Trimming removed 1 base from V and 6 bases from J; junction bases left unmatched: 9. The CDR3 runs 16 residues. From germline, CDR1 is SGHNT and CDR2 YENEEA. CDR3 in DNA: TGTGCCAGCAGCTTAGTTGGGACTAAAAGCGGCAATGAGCAGTTCTTC. Protein sequence: CASSLVGTKSGNEQFF.

This rearrangement joins TRBV20-1 to TRBJ2-3, with 8 bases fitting TRBD2. The CDR3 totals 17 residues. The V segment lost 0 bases and the J segment 5 bases; nucleotides outside the gene matches: 13. Germline V gene lookup returns CDR1 DFQATT and CDR2 SNEGSKA (reference sequence). The CDR3 sequence: CSARDSTGTRGGDTQYF. The CDR3 DNA sequence: TGCAGTGCTAGAGATTCCACCGGGACTAGGGGAGGAGATACGCAGTATTTT.

This clonotype has ten or more counts. The chain uses TRBV21-1 and TRBJ1-1; TRBD1, as called in the table, went unchecked against the DNA. TRBV21-1 is termed a pseudogene. The CDR3 totals 16 residues. CDR3 amino acids: CASSKARTDGNTEAFF. In DNA form, the CDR3 reads TGTGCCAGCAGCAAAGCTAGGACAGACGGGAACACTGAAGCTTTCTTT.

DNA for the CDR3: TGCAGTGCTAGGGACGTGGGGGTGAACACCGGGGAGCTGTTTTTT. As protein: CSARDVGVNTGELFF. The chain joins TRBV20-1 to TRBJ2-2, with D perhaps TRBD1 or TRBD2 (5 bases each). CDR3 size: 15 residues. Trimming removed 3 bases at V and 1 base at J, with 12 bases between. CDR1 and CDR2 from the germline V gene are DFQATT and SNEGSKA (reference sequence).

This clonotype was seen at least ten times. The rearrangement joins TRBV7-4 to TRBJ2-5, with D perhaps TRBD2 (5 bases). Trimming pared 3 bases from V and 3 bases from J, leaving 14 bases between. The germline CDR1 and CDR2 sequences are SGHVT and SQSDAQ. This CDR3 is built from 15 residues. The CDR3 protein is CASSLDELEKETQYF. As DNA, the CDR3 is TGTGCCAGCAGCTTGGATGAACTAGAGAAAGAGACCCAGTACTTC.